One and the same sample provided the 8 T cell receptor beta chains below, sequenced in a study of blood T cell repertoires in COVID-19. Libraries were prepared by immunoSEQ multiplex PCR; TCRdb keeps only in-frame clonotypes and omits some of them. The sample carries about 200,000 clones, roughly 85% recorded once. Sequencing used peripheral blood. These receptor sequences come from a woman in her thirties or forties with active or convalescent COVID-19.

The V gene is TRBV7-9, the J gene TRBJ1-6, with D uncertain. V dropped 5 bases and J dropped 2 bases, with 13 bases sitting between them. The germline gives CDR1 SEHNR, CDR2 FQNEAQ (reference sequence). This CDR3 spans 16 amino acids. In nucleotides, the CDR3 is TGTGCCAGCAGCCCCGGGGATCTGCCCTATAATTCACCCCTCCACTTT. The encoded protein is CASSPGDLPYNSPLHF.

This clone was detected once. The chain carries TRBV30 and TRBJ2-1, with 15 positions matching TRBD2. The CDR3 is 18 residues long. V trimming: 2 bases; J trimming: 13 bases; junction bases outside the gene matches: 18. Germline V lookup: CDR1 GTSNPN, CDR2 SVGIG (reference sequence). CDR3 DNA: TGTGCCTGGAGTAGGCTGGGGGGTGGACTAGCGGGAGGGACGAATCAGTTCTTC. As protein: CAWSRLGGGLAGGTNQFF.

This clone was found once. The CDR3 reads CASSYGRDRGNQPQHF. The CDR3 DNA is TGTGCCAGCAGCTACGGCCGGGACAGGGGCAATCAGCCCCAGCATTTT. The V gene is TRBV7-8, the J gene TRBJ1-5; 9 positions match TRBD1. The V segment lost 4 bases and the J segment 2 bases; nucleotides outside the gene matches: 6. The CDR3 spans 16 residues. Germline V gives CDR1 SGHVS, CDR2 FQNEAQ.

This clone was seen a handful of times. J is TRBJ1-1 and V is TRBV6-1; D is unclear. This CDR3 has 13 amino acids. Trimming shortened V by 3 bases and J by 3 bases, and 8 bases separated the two germline ends. From germline, CDR1 is MNHNS and CDR2 SASEGT. CDR3 DNA: TGTGCCAGCAGTGATATGTTTTACACTGAAGCTTTCTTT. The encoded protein is CASSDMFYTEAFF.

This clone showed up just a few times. The V gene is TRBV9, the J gene TRBJ2-1, with 8 nucleotides matching TRBD1. The CDR3 extends over 15 amino acids. Germline V gene data show CDR1 as SGDLS and CDR2 as YYNGEE. V trimming: 3 bases; J trimming: 2 bases; junction bases outside the gene matches: 4. The CDR3 loop is CASSGGTGPYNEQFF. The CDR3 region has the DNA TGTGCCAGCAGCGGCGGGACAGGCCCCTACAATGAGCAGTTCTTC.

V and J are TRBV2 and TRBJ2-1; 7 bases agree with TRBD2. Germline CDR1 reads SNHLY; CDR2 reads FYNNEI. The CDR3 is 13 amino acids. The V segment lost 5 bases and the J segment 3 bases; nucleotides outside the gene matches: 1. The CDR3 region is CASSRGVYNEQFF. The DNA of the CDR3 is TGTGCCAGCAGTCGGGGGGTCTACAATGAGCAGTTCTTC.

This clone came up once. Here the CDR3 reads CASSNTGDSNQPQHF. CDR3 DNA sequence: TGTGCCAGCAGTAACACAGGAGATAGCAATCAGCCCCAGCATTTT. The rearrangement links TRBV28 to TRBJ1-5, with a tentative D call TRBD1 (5 bases). CDR3 length: 15 residues. V lost 5 bases, J lost 0 bases, and 11 bases lay in between. CDR1 MDHEN and CDR2 SYDVKM come from the germline V gene.

This clone was picked up many times. Other nucleotide sequences in the sample specify the same CDR3. The CDR3 coding sequence is TGTGCCAGCAGCTTGGGTAACTACGAGCAGTACTTC. This translates into CASSLGNYEQYF. V usage is TRBV5-4 and J usage is TRBJ2-7; unclear D gene. This CDR3 spans 12 amino acids. Trimming took 0 bases from V and 3 from J, leaving 4 bases between them. Germline CDR1 is SGHNT and CDR2 is YYREEE (reference sequence). The variable domain in full, completed from reference TRBV5-4 and TRBJ2-7, reads ETGVTQSPTHLIKTRGQQVTLRCSSQSGHNTVSWYQQALGQGPQFIFQYYREEENGRGNFPPRFSGLQFPNYSSELNVNALELDDSALYLCASSLGNYEQYFGPGTRLTVT.